The 24 T cell receptor beta chains listed next were all sequenced from one sample in a study of vaccination effects on CD4 cells after COVID-19. No antigens are known for them. Following an approximately ten-day culture, CD4+ T cells were purified. Participants completed two doses of the BNT162b2 or mRNA-1273 vaccine. TCRdb's copy holds only in-frame clones and misses some; the assay was immunoSEQ multiplex PCR. Of fewer than 85,000 clones detected, 74% appear once; the ten largest clones hold about 2%. Sample: CD4+ T cells from PBMCs cultured without peptide, taken after COVID-19 vaccination. The receptors originated from a human donor who received a COVID-19 vaccine.

The V call is TRBV18, the J call TRBJ2-4; D ambiguous. CDR1 KGHSH and CDR2 LQKENI come from the germline V gene. The germline V and J ends were trimmed by 1 base and 4 bases, with 8 bases remaining between them. The CDR3 sequence is 14 residues long. CDR3 sequence: CASSPQAAKNIQYF. The DNA for the CDR3 is TGTGCCAGCTCACCACAGGCAGCAAAAAACATTCAGTACTTC.

V usage is TRBV2 and J usage is TRBJ1-2; D remains unclear. CDR3 length: 12 amino acids. CDR1 is SNHLY and CDR2 is FYNNEI in the germline V gene. Trimming cost V 2 bases and J 9 bases, with 10 bases left between them. CDR3 protein: CASSESNYSYTF. The CDR3 region has the DNA TGTGCCAGCAGTGAAAGTAATTACAGCTACACCTTC.

The rearrangement links TRBV6-1 to TRBJ1-5; 7 bases line up with TRBD1. The CDR3 has 16 residues. Germline V gene lookup returns CDR1 MNHNS and CDR2 SASEGT. The junction had 12 bases not matched to a gene; V was cut back by 1 base and J by 9 bases. The CDR3 DNA sequence: TGTGCCAGCAGTGAAGGGTACAGGGGATCTTTTCGGCCCCAGCATTTT. This gives the protein CASSEGYRGSFRPQHF.

This clone was detected only a few times. J is TRBJ1-1 and V is TRBV10-2; D remains ambiguous. This CDR3 contains 14 residues. Trimming removed 1 base from V and 6 bases from J, with 12 bases in between. The germline V gene encodes CDR1 WSHSY and CDR2 SAAADI. CDR3 DNA: TGCGCCAGCAGTGAGTTGGGCTCACCCGCTGAAGCTTTCTTT. Translated: CASSELGSPAEAFF.

The rearrangement joins TRBV24-1 to TRBJ2-6; perhaps TRBD2 as D (5 bases). The germline V gene has CDR1 KGHDR and CDR2 SFDVKD. The CDR3 is 16 amino acids. V lost 5 bases, J lost 2 bases, and 12 bases lay in between. CDR3 region: CATSASLRAGANVLTF. The CDR3 bases are TGTGCCACCAGTGCGTCCCTGCGGGCTGGGGCCAACGTCCTGACTTTC.

This chain uses TRBV28 with TRBJ1-6; TRBD1 matches at 7 bases. This CDR3 has 15 residues. Germline trimming cut 4 bases from V and 10 bases from J; bases unmatched to any gene: 10. Germline CDR1 is MDHEN and CDR2 is SYDVKM. CDR3 sequence (DNA): TGTGCCAGCAGTTCACCGGGACAGCCTGGGTCACCCCTCCACTTT. This translates into CASSSPGQPGSPLHF.

V gene TRBV7-2 combines with J gene TRBJ1-2; a possible D gene is TRBD1 (6 bases). This CDR3 is 13 amino acids long. CDR1 is SGHTA and CDR2 is FQGNSA in the germline V gene. The ends were cut back, 2 bases at V and 8 bases at J, with 12 bases in the middle. CDR3 nucleotides: TGTGCCAGCAGCTTAAGGGGGGCAGAGGGCTACACCTTC. It translates to CASSLRGAEGYTF.

The sample holds one count of this clone. The V call is TRBV10-1, the J call TRBJ1-1; D not resolved. From germline, CDR1 is WNHNN and CDR2 SYGVQD (reference sequence). This CDR3 spans 13 amino acids. V was clipped by 10 bases and J by 2 bases, with 14 bases between them. The chain's CDR3 is CATQVETNTEAFF. CDR3 DNA sequence: TGCGCCACTCAGGTCGAAACCAACACTGAAGCTTTCTTT.

This rearrangement joins TRBV3-1 (or the pseudogene TRBV3-2) to TRBJ1-1; no clear D gene. This CDR3 is 14 amino acids long. The V end was cut by 1 base, the J end by 7 bases, with 13 bases between. In germline, CDR1 is LGHDT, CDR2 YNNKEL (reference sequence). CDR3 coding DNA: TGTGCCAGCAGCCAAGTCGGTGGAGAAGTTGAAGCTTTCTTT. This translates into CASSQVGGEVEAFF.

J is TRBJ2-2 and V is TRBV30; no clear D gene. There are 12 residues in the CDR3. Trimming shortened V by 4 bases and J by 5 bases, and 8 bases separated the two germline ends. Germline lookup yields CDR1 GTSNPN and CDR2 SVGIG (reference sequence). The CDR3 nucleotides read TGTGCCTGGACTGTTGGGACCGGGGAGCTGTTTTTT. Its translation: CAWTVGTGELFF. The variable domain in full, with the rest retrieved from reference TRBV30 and TRBJ2-2, is SQTIHQWPATLVQPVGSPLSLECTVEGTSNPNLYWYRQAAGRGLQLLFYSVGIGQISSEVPQNLSASRPQDRQFILSSKKLLLSDSGFYLCAWTVGTGELFFGEGSRLTVL.

V is TRBV12-3 or TRBV12-4 and J is TRBJ1-2; D remains unclear. V lost 4 bases and J lost 10, with 16 bases in between. CDR3 length: 13 amino acids. The CDR3 DNA reads TGTGCCAGCAGTTCGACAAAGAGGGATACCTACACCTTC. Translating gives CASSSTKRDTYTF.

The rearrangement links TRBV5-1 to TRBJ2-5; perhaps TRBD2 as D (6 bases). V lost 4 bases, J lost 0 bases, and 13 bases lay in between. The CDR3 sequence is 15 residues long. Per the germline V gene, CDR1 is SGHRS and CDR2 is YFSETQ. CDR3 in DNA: TGCGCCAGCAGCCAAAGTCCGGGGGACCAAGAGACCCAGTACTTC. It yields the protein CASSQSPGDQETQYF. The full variable domain, its missing parts supplied by reference TRBV5-1 and TRBJ2-5, is KAGVTQTPRYLIKTRGQQVTLSCSPISGHRSVSWYQQTPGQGLQFLFEYFSETQRNKGNFPGRFSGRQFSNSRSEMNVSTLELGDSALYLCASSQSPGDQETQYFGPGTRLLVL.

The chain joins TRBV30 to TRBJ2-5, with D perhaps TRBD2 (6 bases). Trimming pared 0 bases from V and 5 bases from J, leaving 10 bases between. Germline V gene lookup returns CDR1 GTSNPN and CDR2 SVGIG (reference sequence). This CDR3 spans 13 amino acids. The CDR3 DNA sequence: TGTGCCTGGAGTGTATCGGGGGAGGAGACCCAGTACTTC. It specifies CAWSVSGEETQYF.

The V gene is TRBV2, the J gene TRBJ1-2; 8 bases agree with TRBD1. Germline V gives CDR1 SNHLY, CDR2 FYNNEI. V shed 7 bases, J shed 3 bases, and the junction held 7 bases outside the gene matches. The CDR3 is 14 amino acids. The CDR3 bases are TGTGCCAGCAAGCCGGGACAGGCATACTATGGCTACACCTTC. It is translated as CASKPGQAYYGYTF.

This clone was detected only once. The V and J genes are TRBV18 and TRBJ2-7; no clear D gene. The CDR3 is made up of 12 amino acids. The V end lost 3 bases, the J end lost 4 bases, and 7 bases lay between the germline ends. From germline, CDR1 is KGHSH and CDR2 LQKENI. The CDR3 nucleotides are TGTGCCAGCTCACCCAACAATTACGAGCAGTACGTC. This sequence encodes CASSPNNYEQYV.

The chain recombines TRBV6-5 with TRBJ2-3; D gene ambiguous. V lost 5 bases and J lost 8, with 11 bases in between. The CDR3 totals 12 residues. The germline CDR1 and CDR2 sequences are MNHEY and SVGAGI. The CDR3 region has the DNA TGTGCCAGCAGTCTCGACTCGGCTACGCAGTATTTT. Translating it yields CASSLDSATQYF.

The V and J genes are TRBV10-1 and TRBJ2-3, with D possibly matching TRBD1 (6 bases). The germline V gene encodes CDR1 WNHNN and CDR2 SYGVQD (reference sequence). The CDR3 length is 14 residues. With 3 bases removed from V and 5 bases from J, the gap between germline ends came to 12 bases. The CDR3 nucleotides read TGCGCCAGCAGTGAACACAGGGTTCGAGATACGCAGTATTTT. It codes for CASSEHRVRDTQYF.

The gene calls are TRBV19 and TRBJ2-5; no reliable D call. V lost 0 bases, J lost 7 bases, and 6 bases lay in between. Germline CDR1 reads LNHDA; CDR2 reads SQIVND (reference sequence). This CDR3 comprises 12 residues. Here the CDR3 reads CASSIDRGTQYF. The CDR3 nucleotides read TGTGCCAGTAGTATAGATCGAGGGACCCAGTACTTC.

V is TRBV5-1 and J is TRBJ2-1, with 9 bases lining up with TRBD2. This CDR3 spans 16 amino acids. Germline V gene lookup returns CDR1 SGHRS and CDR2 YFSETQ. V lost 4 bases and J lost 9; bases outside the gene matches: 14. The CDR3: CASSPRGAGGLGEQFF. The DNA of the CDR3 is TGCGCCAGCAGCCCCCGTGGGGCGGGGGGGCTTGGTGAGCAGTTCTTC.

This chain uses TRBV5-4 with TRBJ2-5, with 7 bases fitting TRBD2. After removal of 3 bases from V and 7 bases from J, the junction contained 6 bases not matched to a gene. CDR1 and CDR2 (germline): SGHNT, YYREEE (reference sequence). This CDR3 region has 13 residues. Here the CDR3 DNA reads TGTGCCAGCAGCTGGGGGGGTCTGGCGACCCAGTACTTC. Protein product: CASSWGGLATQYF.

The chain links TRBV29-1 to TRBJ2-1, with TRBD1 matching over 7 bases. Trimming at V came to 7 bases and at J to 3 bases, leaving 6 bases not matched to a gene. Germline V lookup: CDR1 SQVTM, CDR2 ANQGSEA. The CDR3 covers 13 residues. Written as DNA, the CDR3 is TGCAGCGAGATGGGGGACAGCTACAATGAGCAGTTCTTC. Its protein is CSEMGDSYNEQFF.

The rearrangement uses TRBV5-1 and TRBJ1-4; a weak D match, TRBD1 (5 bases). V was cut by 5 bases and J by 0 bases, with 8 bases left in between. The CDR3 extends over 14 amino acids. In germline, CDR1 is SGHRS, CDR2 YFSETQ. The CDR3 region is CASSDSSTNEKLFF. The CDR3 DNA sequence: TGCGCCAGCAGTGACAGTTCAACTAATGAAAAACTGTTTTTT.

The CDR3 sequence is CASSVTRGPLYGYTF. In DNA form, the CDR3 reads TGTGCCAGCAGCGTAACGAGGGGTCCCCTCTATGGCTACACCTTC. The chain has TRBV7-2 and TRBJ1-2, with a weak D call TRBD1 (5 bases). The CDR3 is made up of 15 amino acids. V was shortened by 5 bases and J by 4 bases, with 17 bases between the two germline ends. Germline values: CDR1 SGHTA, CDR2 FQGNSA.

The J gene is TRBJ1-5, the V gene TRBV2; D remains unclear. The CDR3 is 15 residues long. Germline values: CDR1 SNHLY, CDR2 FYNNEI. Trimming cost V 3 bases and J 4 bases, with 13 bases left between them. The CDR3 DNA sequence: TGTGCCAGCAGTGATCGGTTTGGTGGGAATCAGCCCCAGCATTTT. It translates to CASSDRFGGNQPQHF.